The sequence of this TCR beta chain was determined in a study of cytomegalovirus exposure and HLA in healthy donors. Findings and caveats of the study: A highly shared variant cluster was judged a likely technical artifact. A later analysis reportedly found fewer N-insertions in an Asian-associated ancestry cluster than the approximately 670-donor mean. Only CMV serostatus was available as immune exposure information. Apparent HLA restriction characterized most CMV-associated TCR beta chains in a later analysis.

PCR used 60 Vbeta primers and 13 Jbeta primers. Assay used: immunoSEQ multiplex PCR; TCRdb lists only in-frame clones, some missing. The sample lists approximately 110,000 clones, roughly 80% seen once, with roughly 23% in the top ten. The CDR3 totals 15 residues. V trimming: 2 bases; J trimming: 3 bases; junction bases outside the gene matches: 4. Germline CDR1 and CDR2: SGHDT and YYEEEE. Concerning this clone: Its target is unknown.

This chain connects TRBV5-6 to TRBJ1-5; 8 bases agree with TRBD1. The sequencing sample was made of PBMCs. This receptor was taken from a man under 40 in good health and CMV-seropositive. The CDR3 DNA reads TGTGCCAGCAGCTTCAGGGGGCCCGTCAATCAGCCCCAGCATTTT. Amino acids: CASSFRGPVNQPQHF.